The 32 T cell receptor delta chains in this list originate from one sample, sequenced in a study of Vδ1+ human thymocytes. Broader study findings: Thymic TRG and TRD repertoires appeared highly polyclonal, with Gaussian CDR3 length distributions.

RNA was extracted from the cells and then reverse transcribed. CDR3 amplicons came from multiplex PCR with pooled V-gene forward and constant-region reverse primers. TCRdb reapplied CATT to the multiplex PCR reads. Among more than 50,000 delta-chain clones listed, 15% to 20% were seen once. Antigens of these TCRs are unknown. What was sequenced was Vdelta1+ gamma-delta thymocytes from the thymus. Subset denoted: FACS-sorted CD3+ TCRalphabeta- TCRVdelta1+ TCRVdelta2- thymocytes. These TCRs come from a boy younger than two who had congenital heart surgery.

The rearrangement joins TRDV1 to TRDJ1; 9 bases align to TRDD3. Germline lookup yields CDR1 TSWWSYY and CDR2 QGS. CDR3 length: 18 residues. Trimming took 2 bases from V and 2 from J; bases not matched to a gene: 12. CDR3 amino acids: CALGERDLLGEGTDKLIF. CDR3 DNA: TGTGCTCTTGGGGAAAGGGACTTACTGGGGGAGGGGACCGATAAACTCATCTTT.

This clone was counted only a few times. The chain joins TRDV1 to TRDJ1; TRDD3 matches at 11 bases. J gave up 0 bases and V 0 bases, and 15 bases lay outside the gene matches. CDR1 is TSWWSYY and CDR2 is QGS in the germline V gene. There are 21 residues in the CDR3. CDR3 sequence: CALGELTSYLGDTAYTDKLIF. DNA for the CDR3: TGTGCTCTTGGGGAACTTACTTCCTACCTGGGGGATACCGCGTACACCGATAAACTCATCTTT.

This chain uses TRDV1 with TRDJ1; D is ambiguous. Trimming left V 2 bases short and J 0 bases short, with 28 bases between. CDR3 size: 21 residues. In germline, CDR1 is TSWWSYY, CDR2 QGS. The CDR3 loop is CALGEEHCGSHVLPYTDKLIF. CDR3 sequence (DNA): TGTGCTCTTGGGGAAGAGCACTGCGGATCACACGTACTGCCCTACACCGATAAACTCATCTTT.

There are a few counts of this clone. The chain recombines TRDV1 with TRDJ1; D may be TRDD3 (5 bases). The germline gives CDR1 TSWWSYY, CDR2 QGS. The CDR3 runs to 15 residues. The V end lost 5 bases, the J end lost 3 bases, and 16 bases lay between the germline ends. The CDR3 DNA reads TGTGCTCTTGGGACCCATTCAGTATACGCCGATAAACTCATCTTT. Protein sequence: CALGTHSVYADKLIF.

The chain has TRDV1 and TRDJ1; TRDD3 agrees at 10 bases. Trimming cost V 9 bases and J 4 bases; bases outside gene matches: 11. Germline V gene data show CDR1 as TSWWSYY and CDR2 as QGS. There are 15 residues in the CDR3. CDR3 DNA sequence: TGTGCTCTCGGCCGGGGGATACGGGATCTCGATAAACTCATCTTT. Amino acid sequence: CALGRGIRDLDKLIF.

The chain couples TRDV1 to TRDJ1; TRDD3 matches 11 bases. Trimming at V came to 4 bases and at J to 3 bases, leaving 13 bases not matched to a gene. The CDR3 is 18 amino acids. Germline-derived CDR1 and CDR2 are TSWWSYY and QGS. The CDR3 reads CALGGPGTGGYTADKLIF. The CDR3 DNA is TGTGCTCTTGGGGGTCCGGGTACTGGGGGATATACAGCCGATAAACTCATCTTT.

The rearrangement links TRDV1 to TRDJ1, with 10 nucleotides matching TRDD3. The germline gives CDR1 TSWWSYY, CDR2 QGS. This CDR3 contains 21 residues. J was trimmed by 1 base and V by 0 bases; bases with no gene match: 17. The CDR3 DNA is TGTGCTCTTGGGGAACTGACCTACGGCGTGGGGGATACTTGTCGCACCGATAAACTCATCTTT. The encoded protein is CALGELTYGVGDTCRTDKLIF.

This clone has only a few counts. V is TRDV1 and J is TRDJ1, with TRDD3 as a possible D gene (6 bases). In germline, CDR1 is TSWWSYY, CDR2 QGS. V was pared by 1 base and J by 0 bases, with 24 bases between. CDR3 length equals 20 residues. The CDR3 DNA is TGTGCTCTTGGGGAACATGCGTCCCCCCCGGATACTCCGTACACCGATAAACTCATCTTT. Translated: CALGEHASPPDTPYTDKLIF.

The chain joins TRDV1 to TRDJ1; 7 positions agree with TRDD3. Germline V CDR1 and CDR2: TSWWSYY, QGS. J gave up 0 bases and V 3 bases, and 13 bases lay outside the gene matches. The CDR3 totals 18 residues. DNA for the CDR3: TGTGCTCTTGGGGACTCTAACCTGGGGGTCGACTACACCGATAAACTCATCTTT. Encoded protein: CALGDSNLGVDYTDKLIF.

This clone appeared a few times. The junction departs from germline at one end; a sequencing error may be responsible. This chain links TRDV1 with TRDJ1; 7 positions match TRDD3. This CDR3 is 18 amino acids long. Germline V gene data show CDR1 as TSWWSYY and CDR2 as QGS. The CDR3 is CALGETLRLGGGTDKLIF. CDR3 coding DNA: TGCGCTCTTGGGGAGACACTACGGCTGGGGGGAGGCACCGATAAACTCATCTTT.

This clone has just a few counts. This sequence joins TRDV1 and TRDJ1; a possible D gene is TRDD2 (5 bases). Between the trimmed V and J ends, which lost 4 bases and 0 bases, there was a span of 33 bases. The germline V gene encodes CDR1 TSWWSYY and CDR2 QGS. The length of the CDR3 is 22 residues. The chain's CDR3 is CALGGRILDPPPNTSYTDKLIF. DNA for the CDR3: TGTGCTCTTGGGGGGCGGATCCTAGACCCGCCACCCAATACATCGTACACCGATAAACTCATCTTT.

The chain joins TRDV1 to TRDJ2; 9 bases align to TRDD3. Germline loops: CDR1 TSWWSYY, CDR2 QGS. There are 16 residues in the CDR3. The ends lost 5 bases at V and 6 bases at J; junction bases unmatched: 10. The CDR3 region is CALGPLWGIRPAQLFF. The DNA of the CDR3 is TGTGCTCTTGGGCCTTTGTGGGGGATAAGGCCAGCACAACTCTTCTTT.

To note about this clone: This specimen includes other DNA sequences encoding the same CDR3. The genes are TRDV2 and TRDJ1, with 7 bases identical to TRDD3. Losses at the gene ends were 0 bases for V and 2 bases for J; bases not matched to a gene: 26. Germline V gene lookup returns CDR1 GEAIGNYY and CDR2 EKD. The CDR3 spans 22 residues. This chain's CDR3 is CACDTVTECWTGDSLRTDKLIF. In nucleotides, the CDR3 is TGTGCCTGTGACACCGTGACTGAGTGTTGGACTGGGGATTCCCTTAGGACCGATAAACTCATCTTT.

The gene calls are TRDV1 and TRDJ1; 12 bases are a match to TRDD3. V gave up 4 bases and J gave up 0 bases; unmatched junction bases: 21. Germline values: CDR1 TSWWSYY, CDR2 QGS. This CDR3 has 22 residues. The CDR3 nucleotides read TGTGCTCTTGGGGCAACTTTCATCCATACTGGGGGATACCCAAGGTACACCGATAAACTCATCTTT. This sequence encodes CALGATFIHTGGYPRYTDKLIF.

The chain couples TRDV1 to TRDJ1; TRDD3 matches 9 bases. CDR1 is TSWWSYY and CDR2 is QGS in the germline V gene. This CDR3 comprises 21 residues. Germline trimming cut 4 bases from V and 0 bases from J; bases unmatched to any gene: 21. The DNA for the CDR3 is TGTGCTCTTGGGGCCCTTCCCCCTTTACTGGGGGACCGTTACTACACCGATAAACTCATCTTT. As protein: CALGALPPLLGDRYYTDKLIF.

The V gene is TRDV1, the J gene TRDJ1, with 8 nucleotides matching TRDD3. Germline V gene data show CDR1 as TSWWSYY and CDR2 as QGS. The CDR3 runs to 20 residues. Trimming took 0 bases from V and 0 from J; bases not matched to a gene: 15. The CDR3 bases are TGTGCTCTTGGGGAACTTCCCCCTCCTAGCTTACTGGGGGACACCGATAAACTCATCTTT. It translates to CALGELPPPSLLGDTDKLIF.

This clone was found a few times. This chain uses TRDV1 with TRDJ1; weak D call: TRDD3 (5 bases). Germline values: CDR1 TSWWSYY, CDR2 QGS. Trimming removed 0 bases from V and 0 bases from J, with 17 bases in between. The CDR3 is made up of 18 amino acids. The DNA for the CDR3 is TGTGCTCTTGGGGAACTCCCCCATCTGCGGGGAAACACCGATAAACTCATCTTT. This codes for CALGELPHLRGNTDKLIF.

Only a few counts were recorded for this clone. Other DNA sequences in the same sample also yield this CDR3. The genes are TRDV2 and TRDJ1; 12 nucleotides agree with TRDD3. Losses at the gene ends were 6 bases for V and 1 base for J; bases not matched to a gene: 29. In germline, CDR1 is GEAIGNYY, CDR2 EKD. The CDR3 totals 23 residues. Written as DNA, the CDR3 is TGTGCCTGTCTGGGCCTTCCTACGGGACGTGGGTACTGGGGGATACTGGTCACCGATAAACTCATCTTT. It yields the protein CACLGLPTGRGYWGILVTDKLIF.

The rearrangement uses TRDV1 and TRDJ1; D gene unclear. The germline gives CDR1 TSWWSYY, CDR2 QGS. Trimming cost V 5 bases and J 1 base, with 14 bases left between them. The CDR3 consists of 15 residues. Here the CDR3 DNA reads TGTGCTCTTGGGATACTTTCACGGGCCACCGATAAACTCATCTTT. Protein sequence: CALGILSRATDKLIF.

This clone was seen a few times. V is TRDV1 and J is TRDJ1, with TRDD3 matching 7 bases. CDR3 size: 21 residues. Germline lookup yields CDR1 TSWWSYY and CDR2 QGS. V lost 2 bases to trimming and J lost 1 base; unmatched junction nucleotides: 22. The CDR3 protein is CALGEVRFGYWGPTGTDKLIF. CDR3 sequence (DNA): TGTGCTCTTGGGGAAGTAAGGTTTGGGTACTGGGGCCCCACCGGCACCGATAAACTCATCTTT.

This clone was detected only a few times. The chain joins TRDV1 to TRDJ1, with a possible D match to TRDD3 (6 bases). CDR3 length equals 18 residues. The germline V gene has CDR1 TSWWSYY and CDR2 QGS. The V end lost 0 bases, the J end lost 1 base, and 18 bases lay between the germline ends. Written as DNA, the CDR3 is TGTGCTCTTGGGGAACTACGGGGTTTGGACTGGGCCACCGATAAACTCATCTTT. It yields the protein CALGELRGLDWATDKLIF.

The V and J genes are TRDV1 and TRDJ1, with D perhaps TRDD3 (5 bases). This CDR3 comprises 15 residues. The germline V and J ends were trimmed by 1 base and 2 bases, with 11 bases remaining between them. Germline CDR1 reads TSWWSYY; CDR2 reads QGS. CDR3 sequence: CALGEPSRDTDKLIF. The DNA of the CDR3 is TGTGCTCTTGGGGAACCTTCTCGGGATACCGATAAACTCATCTTT.

This clone was seen more than once but under ten times. This chain uses TRDV1 with TRDJ1; TRDD3 matches at 11 bases. The junction had 8 bases not matched to a gene; V was cut back by 1 base and J by 1 base. CDR1 is TSWWSYY, CDR2 QGS, per germline. The CDR3 consists of 18 residues. The CDR3 loop is CALGEPLYWGIGTDKLIF. CDR3 bases: TGTGCTCTTGGGGAACCCCTGTACTGGGGGATAGGCACCGATAAACTCATCTTT.

This chain links TRDV1 with TRDJ1; 10 nucleotides align to TRDD3. The CDR3 is 22 residues long. Per the germline V gene, CDR1 is TSWWSYY and CDR2 is QGS. The J segment lost 0 bases and the V segment lost 1 base, leaving 20 bases of the junction unmatched. CDR3 nucleotides: TGTGCTCTTGGGGAACGAGCTAATCCTACGTTGTACTGGGGGATGGACACCGATAAACTCATCTTT. It yields the protein CALGERANPTLYWGMDTDKLIF.

This clone has a handful of counts. The junction departs from the called germline gene at one end, perhaps through a read error. The rearrangement uses TRDV2 and TRDJ1; D call uncertain. CDR1 is GEAIGNYY, CDR2 EKD, per germline. CDR3 length: 12 residues. Here the CDR3 reads CACDTCGPATFF. The CDR3 nucleotides read TGTGCCTGTGACACCTGCGGACCTGCGACCTTCTTT.

The chain carries TRDV1 and TRDJ1, with 10 bases that match TRDD3. Per germline, CDR1 TSWWSYY and CDR2 QGS. The CDR3 totals 21 residues. V lost 2 bases and J lost 0; bases outside the gene matches: 18. CDR3 sequence: CALGETPSYEGGYEYTDKLIF. In DNA, the CDR3 is TGTGCTCTTGGGGAAACCCCCTCCTACGAAGGGGGATACGAGTACACCGATAAACTCATCTTT.

The chain carries TRDV1 and TRDJ1, with 8 bases fitting TRDD3. From germline, CDR1 is TSWWSYY and CDR2 QGS. V dropped 1 base and J dropped 0; count of bases not matched to a gene: 13. The CDR3 sequence is 19 residues long. CDR3 loop: CALGEHAGGRFSYTDKLIF. DNA for the CDR3: TGTGCTCTTGGGGAACACGCTGGGGGACGTTTCTCGTACACCGATAAACTCATCTTT.

The chain recombines TRDV1 with TRDJ1, with 7 bases identical to TRDD3. The germline gives CDR1 TSWWSYY, CDR2 QGS. The CDR3 sequence is 23 residues long. Trimming at V came to 0 bases and at J to 0 bases, leaving 25 bases not matched to a gene. The CDR3 nucleotides read TGTGCTCTTGGGGAACTAGGAGGACCGCCCAGTACTGGGGACCCACAGTACACCGATAAACTCATCTTT. It encodes CALGELGGPPSTGDPQYTDKLIF.

This clone showed up just a few times. It is unclear where the CDR3 begins or ends on the DNA, so no DNA is shown, and the CDR3 is as TCRdb lists it. The V gene is TRAV29/DV5, the J gene TRDJ1. Germline CDR1 reads NSMFDY; CDR2 reads ISSIKDK. The CDR3 comprises 18 residues, both ends counted. CDR3 amino acids: CSVLLCSRRPEPSDKLIF.

The J gene is TRDJ1, the V gene TRDV1, with D maybe TRDD3 (6 bases). In germline, CDR1 is TSWWSYY, CDR2 QGS. Deletions cut 1 base from V and 3 bases from J, with 15 bases between. This CDR3 comprises 16 residues. The CDR3 spells CALGERSWGWADKLIF. DNA of the CDR3: TGTGCTCTTGGGGAACGCAGCTGGGGATGGGCCGATAAACTCATCTTT.

The chain recombines TRDV1 with TRDJ1, with 10 positions matching TRDD3. The CDR3 covers 23 residues. Germline CDR1 TSWWSYY, CDR2 QGS. V trimming: 5 bases; J trimming: 4 bases; junction bases outside the gene matches: 31. Here the CDR3 reads CALGISLYPNVYWGMRGHDKLIF. The CDR3 DNA reads as TGTGCTCTTGGGATAAGTCTCTACCCGAATGTCTACTGGGGGATGAGGGGACACGATAAACTCATCTTT.

This clone was observed a few times. The V call is TRDV1, the J call TRDJ1, with 8 bases fitting TRDD2. Looked up from germline, CDR1 is TSWWSYY and CDR2 is QGS. J was trimmed by 4 bases and V by 3 bases; bases with no gene match: 1. This CDR3 has 13 amino acids. CDR3 in amino acids: CALGDPSYDKLIF. Written as DNA, the CDR3 is TGTGCTCTTGGGGATCCTTCCTACGATAAACTCATCTTT.